This T cell receptor beta chain was captured in a study of T cell responses to AZD1222 COVID-19 vaccine. This table comes from immunoSEQ multiplex PCR, and its TCRdb copy is limited to in-frame clones, with some not included. The sample lists about 120,000 clones; about 90% were seen once. CDR3 length equals 11 residues. Germline V gene lookup returns CDR1 DFQATT and CDR2 SNEGSKA (reference sequence). The V and J ends lost 3 bases and 10 bases respectively, with 10 bases between them. This chain connects TRBV20-1 to TRBJ2-1; D remains ambiguous. The origin of this receptor is an adult in good health. This material consisted of peripheral blood, taken on day 0 of MenACWY control vaccination. CDR3 sequence reads: CSARFGQEQFF. CDR3 DNA sequence: TGCAGTGCTAGGTTCGGGCAAGAGCAGTTCTTC.